This T cell receptor (beta chain) was sequenced during a study of spatial heterogeneity in lung cancer. Study-level points and caveats: Mutation counts in tumors were tracked by counts of expanded intratumoral alpha and beta TCRs.

Time point denoted: sample taken at primary tumor resection. TCRdb recomputed calls from the 5' RACE reads with MiXCR, one row per CDR3 protein. The table shows roughly 4,400 distinct CDR3 sequences, with around 11% occurring only once. The germline V gene encodes CDR1 SGHNT and CDR2 YYREEE (reference sequence). The CDR3 loop spans 16 amino acids. Trimming cost V 2 bases and J 5 bases; bases outside gene matches: 7. This clonotype was counted at least ten times. Its antigen remains unidentified. Within a library made for alpha chains, this beta chain is off target, and its count is uninformative. This rearrangement joins TRBV5-4 to TRBJ2-5; 12 nucleotides agree with TRBD2. The material sequenced was lung tumor tissue, taken at surgery. The clonotype originates from a male donor with early-stage non-small cell lung cancer. The CDR3 DNA is TGTGCCAGCAGCTTTCGGCTAGCGGGGGGGCCTGAGACCCAGTACTTC. Translated: CASSFRLAGGPETQYF. Using reference TRBV5-4 and TRBJ2-5 for the parts outside the CDR3, the full variable domain is ETGVTQSPTHLIKTRGQQVTLRCSSQSGHNTVSWYQQALGQGPQFIFQYYREEENGRGNFPPRFSGLQFPNYSSELNVNALELDDSALYLCASSFRLAGGPETQYFGPGTRLLVL.